The clone carrying this T cell receptor (beta chain) was counted only a few times. Its antigen is unknown. The V gene lost 4 bases and the J gene lost 12 bases, with 19 bases spanning the gap. The CDR3 loop spans 13 amino acids. This entry belongs to a study of T cells after yellow fever vaccination. Overall study: Fractions containing few cells were prepared with SMART-Seq v4 Ultra Low Input.

Study-wide results and caveats: A small proportion of clonotypes was detected in both the CD4 and CD8 compartments. Subsequent booster samples again held most clones from primary vaccination (less than 98% CD4, approximately 86% CD8).

Conversion of TCR transcripts into cDNA relied on 5'RACE template switching, which added a universal primer site and UMIs. MiXCR, run by TCRdb on the 5' RACE reads, gives a single entry per CDR3 protein. The sample lists roughly 400,000 distinct CDR3 sequences; 18% were seen once. Source: PBMCs, taken before the yellow fever booster vaccination. The chain joins TRBV12-3 or TRBV12-4 to TRBJ2-7; D not certain. This TCR derives from a man aged 18 to 30 who received the YFV17D yellow fever vaccine. The DNA for the CDR3 is TGTGCCAGCAGTTCCTCCAGTAATTCCCCCAGGTACTTC. Translation: CASSSSSNSPRYF.